One sample yielded the 29 T cell receptor beta chains listed below, sequenced in a study of blood T cell repertoires in COVID-19. Sequencing was performed with immunoSEQ multiplex PCR; in TCRdb, only in-frame clones are kept and a portion is missing. Of some 300,000 clones in the sample, nearly 90% were seen once. The sample was PBMCs or T cells enriched from blood (not recorded which). Every receptor here comes from a woman aged 25-40 years who had recovered from COVID-19.

J is TRBJ1-2 and V is TRBV5-6; D uncertain. Trimming stripped 1 base from V and 4 bases from J, with 8 bases between. The CDR3 contains 13 residues. Looked up from germline, CDR1 is SGHDT and CDR2 is YYEEEE. CDR3 protein: CASSLREGYGYTF. CDR3 sequence (DNA): TGTGCCAGCAGCTTGAGGGAGGGCTATGGCTACACCTTC.

This chain links TRBV4-1 with TRBJ1-1; D not resolved. The germline gives CDR1 MGHRA, CDR2 YSYEKL. V lost 1 base to trimming and J lost 0 bases, with 15 bases between them. The CDR3 length is 17 residues. The CDR3 here is CASSQGLAVSLNTEAFF. CDR3 sequence (DNA): TGCGCCAGCAGCCAAGGTCTGGCGGTTTCTCTGAACACTGAAGCTTTCTTT.

The chain recombines TRBV28 with TRBJ1-1, with D tentatively TRBD1 (5 bases). The CDR3 loop spans 14 amino acids. V lost 11 bases and J 8 bases, leaving 24 bases between the germline ends. Germline lookup yields CDR1 MDHEN and CDR2 SYDVKM. This chain's CDR3 is CAPSCGGPEEEAFF. The CDR3 DNA follows: TGTGCCCCGAGCTGCGGGGGTCCCGAGGAGGAAGCTTTCTTT.

A single count supports this clone. The chain couples TRBV7-3 to TRBJ2-2; 10 positions match TRBD2. Unmatched junction bases numbered 5, after V lost 5 bases and J lost 2 bases. Germline assignment: CDR1 SGHTA and CDR2 FQGTGA. This CDR3 contains 16 residues. The CDR3 protein is CASSRAGGPNTGELFF. CDR3 bases: TGTGCCAGCAGCAGAGCGGGAGGGCCAAACACCGGGGAGCTGTTTTTT.

The rearrangement uses TRBV28 and TRBJ1-5; 12 positions match TRBD1. The CDR3 is made up of 16 amino acids. Germline V gives CDR1 MDHEN, CDR2 SYDVKM. Trimming at V came to 2 bases and at J to 6 bases, leaving 5 bases not matched to a gene. For the CDR3, the DNA is TGTGCCAGCAGTTTACGGGACAGGGGGCGTTTTCAGCCCCAGCATTTT. Residues: CASSLRDRGRFQPQHF.

There are a few counts of this clone. V usage is TRBV9 and J usage is TRBJ1-1, with D possibly being TRBD1 (5 bases). CDR1 and CDR2 from the germline V gene are SGDLS and YYNGEE. V was cut by 2 bases and J by 6 bases, with 11 bases left in between. CDR3 length: 13 amino acids. The CDR3: CASSVRGEAEAFF. CDR3 DNA: TGTGCCAGCAGCGTGCGGGGGGAGGCTGAAGCTTTCTTT.

The J gene is TRBJ2-1, the V gene TRBV5-4; D not certain. The germline gives CDR1 SGHNT, CDR2 YYREEE (reference sequence). Trimming stripped 0 bases from V and 9 bases from J, with 13 bases between. The CDR3 extends over 14 amino acids. CDR3 loop: CASSLVGRGTEQFF. In DNA, the CDR3 is TGTGCCAGCAGCTTGGTCGGCCGCGGCACTGAGCAGTTCTTC.

CDR3 DNA: TGTGCCAGCAGGGCAGGGTGGGACACTGAAGCTTTCTTT. Its translation: CASRAGWDTEAFF. The chain uses TRBV6-5 and TRBJ1-1; D is perhaps TRBD1 (5 bases). This CDR3 has 13 residues. Per germline, CDR1 MNHEY and CDR2 SVGAGI. Trimming took 6 bases from V and 3 from J, leaving 11 bases between them.

The chain is built from TRBV7-9 and TRBJ1-2; 7 bases fit TRBD1. The length of the CDR3 is 18 residues. Germline trimming cut 0 bases from V and 3 bases from J; bases unmatched to any gene: 13. The germline V gene encodes CDR1 SEHNR and CDR2 FQNEAQ (reference sequence). The CDR3 DNA sequence: TGTGCCAGCAGCTTAGCGGTCAGGGGGGAAGCCTCGGACTATGGCTACACCTTC. It codes for CASSLAVRGEASDYGYTF. Supplemented by reference TRBV7-9 and TRBJ1-2, the full variable domain reads DTGVSQNPRHKITKRGQNVTFRCDPISEHNRLYWYRQTLGQGPEFLTYFQNEAQLEKSRLLSDRFSAERPKGSFSTLEIQRTEQGDSAMYLCASSLAVRGEASDYGYTFGSGTRLTVV.

Comment on this clone: The junction shows a germline mismatch at one end, possibly a read error. The chain couples TRBV6-1 to TRBJ2-1, with a tentative D call TRBD2 (6 bases). The CDR3 totals 12 residues. Germline V lookup: CDR1 MNHNS, CDR2 SASEGT. For the CDR3, the DNA is TGTGCCAGCAGTTATTCTAAGGAGGGGTGGATCTTC. This translates into CASSYSKEGWIF.

The chain has TRBV10-3 and TRBJ1-1; 11 bases are shared with TRBD1. The CDR3 consists of 17 residues. The germline gives CDR1 ENHRY, CDR2 SYGVKD. V was clipped by 2 bases and J by 8 bases; unmatched bases: 13. The chain's CDR3 is CAISEQDRGLSGYEAFF. The CDR3 bases are TGTGCCATCAGTGAGCAGGACAGGGGGCTATCCGGTTACGAAGCTTTCTTT.

The CDR3 coding sequence is TGTGCCAGTAGTATCGCGGGTCCCCTTAATATTGCCTATGGCTACACCTTC. Translated: CASSIAGPLNIAYGYTF. This chain uses TRBV19 with TRBJ1-2; D not certain. V was clipped by 3 bases and J by 4 bases, with 21 bases between them. Germline loops: CDR1 LNHDA, CDR2 SQIVND (reference sequence). The CDR3 has 17 residues.

The J gene is TRBJ1-5, the V gene TRBV18, with D possibly TRBD1 on 6 matching bases. The CDR3 loop spans 15 amino acids. Germline loops: CDR1 KGHSH, CDR2 LQKENI. Trimming took off 0 bases at V and 5 bases at J, with 11 bases between the two ends. This chain's CDR3 is CASSPPGGLDQPQHF. Here the CDR3 DNA reads TGTGCCAGCTCACCACCCGGGGGGCTCGATCAGCCCCAGCATTTT.

The chain is built from TRBV18 and TRBJ2-6, with D perhaps matching TRBD2 (7 bases). From germline, CDR1 is KGHSH and CDR2 LQKENI. This CDR3 has 17 residues. The V and J ends lost 6 bases and 3 bases respectively, with 18 bases between them. DNA for the CDR3: TGTGCCAGCTCTTCAGTCGGGGGGCAAGGTGGGGCCAACGTCCTGACTTTC. Its protein product is CASSSVGGQGGANVLTF.

The table lists this clone with a few counts. The chain couples TRBV5-5 to TRBJ1-3; the D gene is possibly TRBD1 (5 bases). Trimming took off 7 bases at V and 7 bases at J, with 21 bases between the two ends. Germline V gene lookup returns CDR1 SGHKS and CDR2 YYEKEE (reference sequence). The CDR3 spans 15 residues. The CDR3 region is CASVRLSGRGNTIYF. As DNA, the CDR3 is TGTGCCAGCGTGAGGTTGTCAGGGCGGGGTAACACCATATATTTT.

J is TRBJ2-5 and V is TRBV5-1, with unresolved D. The CDR3 runs to 13 residues. The germline V and J ends were trimmed by 4 bases and 5 bases, with 12 bases remaining between them. Germline CDR1 and CDR2: SGHRS and YFSETQ. CDR3 nucleotides: TGCGCCAGCAGCACCACGGTCCGGGAGACCCAGTACTTC. Amino acid sequence: CASSTTVRETQYF. The complete variable domain, with remaining parts taken from reference TRBV5-1 and TRBJ2-5, reads KAGVTQTPRYLIKTRGQQVTLSCSPISGHRSVSWYQQTPGQGLQFLFEYFSETQRNKGNFPGRFSGRQFSNSRSEMNVSTLELGDSALYLCASSTTVRETQYFGPGTRLLVL.

The rearrangement joins TRBV10-3 to TRBJ2-3, with 7 bases aligning to TRBD1. The germline gives CDR1 ENHRY, CDR2 SYGVKD. V gave up 0 bases and J gave up 14 bases; unmatched junction bases: 11. The CDR3 runs to 14 residues. CDR3 nucleotides: TGTGCCATCAGTGAGTCGTGGGACAGACGAAGACCGTATTTT. It encodes CAISESWDRRRPYF.

The chain combines TRBV5-1 with TRBJ1-1, with D possibly being TRBD1 (5 bases). The CDR3 is 13 residues long. V was shortened by 4 bases and J by 4 bases, with 11 bases between the two germline ends. Germline assignment: CDR1 SGHRS and CDR2 YFSETQ. The CDR3 loop is CASSIDSVTEAFF. The DNA of the CDR3 is TGCGCCAGCAGCATCGACAGTGTCACTGAAGCTTTCTTT.

This chain joins TRBV4-3 and TRBJ1-1; TRBD1 aligns across 7 bases. CDR1 and CDR2 (germline): LGHNA, YSLEER. The CDR3 loop spans 16 amino acids. With V trimmed by 4 bases and J by 1 base, 9 bases remained unmatched. CDR3 DNA sequence: TGCGCCAGCAGCCGAGATCCCAACAGGGGGAACACTGAAGCTTTCTTT. It yields the protein CASSRDPNRGNTEAFF.

The chain recombines TRBV10-2 with TRBJ1-4; 9 positions match TRBD1. This CDR3 comprises 18 residues. The V gene's germline CDR1 is WSHSY and CDR2 SAAADI. V lost 0 bases, J lost 6 bases, and 11 bases stayed unmatched. CDR3 loop: CASSESWTGVIPDEKLFF. The DNA for the CDR3 is TGCGCCAGCAGTGAGTCGTGGACAGGGGTTATCCCTGATGAAAAACTGTTTTTT.

The chain combines TRBV5-4 with TRBJ2-3; 8 bases agree with TRBD2. Per the germline V gene, CDR1 is SGHNT and CDR2 is YYREEE (reference sequence). CDR3 length equals 16 residues. V was pared by 0 bases and J by 2 bases, with 5 bases of the junction left unmatched. CDR3 region: CASSLAVAGITDTQYF. The CDR3 region has the DNA TGTGCCAGCAGCTTGGCCGTAGCGGGAATCACAGATACGCAGTATTTT.

This sequence joins TRBV9 and TRBJ1-1, with D unresolved. V was shortened by 1 base and J by 1 base, with 14 bases between the two germline ends. Germline CDR1 is SGDLS and CDR2 is YYNGEE. The CDR3 is 16 amino acids. In DNA form, the CDR3 reads TGTGCCAGCAGCGTAAACGGACGGGAACCGAACACTGAAGCTTTCTTT. Translating it yields CASSVNGREPNTEAFF. Together with reference TRBV9 and TRBJ1-1, the CDR3 gives the full variable domain: DSGVTQTPKHLITATGQRVTLRCSPRSGDLSVYWYQQSLDQGLQFLIQYYNGEERAKGNILERFSAQQFPDLHSELNLSSLELGDSALYFCASSVNGREPNTEAFFGQGTRLTVV.

The V and J genes are TRBV7-9 and TRBJ1-1; D remains unclear. Germline CDR1 reads SEHNR; CDR2 reads FQNEAQ (reference sequence). With 5 bases removed from V and 2 bases from J, the gap between germline ends came to 12 bases. The CDR3 length is 14 residues. The CDR3 DNA follows: TGTGCCAGCAGCCTGACAAGCGGAAACACTGAAGCTTTCTTT. Translating it yields CASSLTSGNTEAFF.

The chain's CDR3 is CASSQDRGWSNQPQHF. In nucleotides, the CDR3 is TGCGCCAGCAGCCAAGACAGGGGTTGGAGCAATCAGCCCCAGCATTTT. This chain joins TRBV4-1 and TRBJ1-5, with D perhaps matching TRBD1 (6 bases). Per the germline V gene, CDR1 is MGHRA and CDR2 is YSYEKL. CDR3 length: 16 amino acids. Trimming removed 0 bases at V and 1 base at J, with 10 bases between.

The chain has TRBV6-5 and TRBJ1-5; the D gene is possibly TRBD1 (5 bases). The CDR3 runs 14 residues. Germline values: CDR1 MNHEY, CDR2 SVGAGI. V was pared by 5 bases and J by 2 bases, with 10 bases between. Here the CDR3 DNA reads TGTGCCAGCAGTATTGGAGGGGGCAATCAGCCCCAGCATTTT. It yields the protein CASSIGGGNQPQHF.

The CDR3 sequence: CASSPPGQENEKLFF. The CDR3 DNA sequence: TGCGCCAGCAGCCCCCCGGGACAGGAGAATGAAAAACTGTTTTTT. The rearrangement joins TRBV5-1 to TRBJ1-4; the match to TRBD1 covers 8 bases. Germline V CDR1 and CDR2: SGHRS, YFSETQ. CDR3 length: 15 amino acids. The V and J ends lost 4 bases and 5 bases, in that order; junction bases with no gene match: 7.

This chain uses TRBV28 with TRBJ2-2, with unresolved D. This CDR3 spans 13 amino acids. Germline CDR1 reads MDHEN; CDR2 reads SYDVKM. Trimming removed 6 bases from V and 6 bases from J, with 11 bases in between. The CDR3 loop is CASRGSFAGELFF. DNA for the CDR3: TGTGCCAGCAGGGGTAGCTTCGCCGGGGAGCTGTTTTTT.

The chain links TRBV6-2 or TRBV6-3 to TRBJ1-1; D not resolved. The germline CDR1 and CDR2 sequences are MNHEY and SVGEGT. V was clipped by 0 bases and J by 4 bases, with 15 bases between them. The length of the CDR3 is 16 residues. The CDR3: CASSYSPVPGGTEAFF. In DNA form, the CDR3 reads TGTGCCAGCAGTTACTCGCCCGTACCCGGAGGCACTGAAGCTTTCTTT.

The chain is built from TRBV3-1 (or the pseudogene TRBV3-2) and TRBJ2-3; 12 bases are a match to TRBD1. Trimming removed 3 bases from V and 8 bases from J; junction bases left unmatched: 6. The CDR3 totals 15 residues. CDR1 is LGHDT, CDR2 YNNKEL, per germline (reference sequence). The CDR3 loop reads CASSHLGQGAGTQYF. The CDR3 DNA is TGTGCCAGCAGCCACTTGGGACAGGGGGCAGGTACGCAGTATTTT.